These T cell receptor beta chains were read from a single sample in a study of CD8+ T cells in alopecia areata. TCRdb's table, derived via immunoSEQ multiplex PCR, lists solely in-frame clones and lacks some. This sample has approximately 190,000 clones, with 58% found just once. Sequencing was performed on CD4+ T cells sorted from blood, taken at week 24, from a patient treated with tofacitinib. These receptor sequences come from a human donor with alopecia areata. CDR3s include the opening cysteine and the closing phenylalanine or tryptophan. The D gene is left open where the match is weak. A row's size may be missing; if present it is once, few, many or a size class.

14 | few | - | TRBJ2-5 | TRBV29-1 | CSVETGTAQETQYF | TGCAGCGTTGAAACGGGGACGGCACAAGAGACCCAGTACTTC
16 | few | TRBD1 | TRBJ1-1 | TRBV2 | CASRRTGAPPNTEAFF | TGTGCCAGCAGGCGTACAGGGGCACCCCCCAACACTGAAGCTTTCTTT
16 | - | TRBD1 | TRBJ1-4 | TRBV30 | CAWRWGTGRTNEKLFF | TGTGCCTGGAGATGGGGGACAGGCCGAACTAATGAAAAACTGTTTTTT
13 | - | - | TRBJ2-3 | TRBV27 | CASSPLSTDTQYF | TGTGCCAGCAGTCCTCTGAGCACAGATACGCAGTATTTT
14 | - | - | TRBJ1-5 | TRBV4-1 | CASSQAVSNQPQHF | TGCGCCAGCAGCCAAGCGGTAAGCAATCAGCCCCAGCATTTT
15 | - | TRBD1 | TRBJ2-1 | TRBV5-1 | CASSSQTGGYNEQFF | TGCGCCAGCAGCTCGCAGACAGGGGGGTACAATGAGCAGTTCTTC
11 | - | - | TRBJ2-5 | TRBV6-5 | CASRNRGTQYF | TGTGCCAGCAGGAACCGTGGGACCCAGTACTTC
12 | - | TRBD1 | TRBJ2-7 | TRBV29-1 | CSGGQGVYEQYF | TGCAGCGGGGGACAGGGAGTCTACGAGCAGTACTTC
13 | few | - | TRBJ2-3 | TRBV10-3 | CAIRTGDTDTQYF | TGTGCCATCAGGACGGGAGACACAGATACGCAGTATTTT
14 | - | - | TRBJ1-2 | TRBV2 | CASSDRQDNYGYTF | TGTGCCAGCAGTGATAGACAGGATAACTATGGCTACACCTTC
15 | - | - | TRBJ2-7 | TRBV5-1 | CASSLPGAQGYEQYF | TGTGCCAGCAGCTTACCGGGGGCGCAAGGATACGAGCAGTACTTC
16 | - | TRBD2 | TRBJ2-1 | TRBV6-5 | CASSYSVASGNNEQFF | TGTGCCAGCAGTTACTCTGTGGCTAGCGGAAACAATGAGCAGTTCTTC
15 | few | TRBD2 | TRBJ2-1 | TRBV2 | CASSATSGRPNEQFF | TGTGCCAGCAGTGCGACTAGCGGGAGGCCCAATGAGCAGTTCTTC
17 | - | - | TRBJ1-5 | TRBV19 | CASSMFFERTAKSAQHF | TGTGCCAGTAGTATGTTTTTCGAGAGGACAGCGAAATCAGCCCAGCATTTT
14 | few | - | TRBJ2-7 | TRBV28 | CASSSINNSYEQYF | TGTGCCAGCAGTTCCATTAACAACTCCTACGAGCAGTACTTC
13 | - | - | TRBJ2-7 | TRBV9 | CASSPLPWYEQYF | TGTGCCAGCAGCCCCCTCCCCTGGTACGAGCAGTACTTC
11 | few | - | TRBJ1-2 | TRBV29-1 | CSVELDHGYTF | TGCAGCGTTGAATTGGACCATGGCTACACCTTC
13 | - | - | TRBJ2-5 | TRBV4-2 | CASSQEAQETQYF | TGTGCCAGCAGCCAAGAGGCACAGGAGACCCAGTACTTC
12 | few | - | TRBJ1-2 | TRBV27 | CASSLSGYGYTF | TGTGCCAGCAGTTTATCTGGGTATGGCTACACCTTC
13 | few | - | TRBJ1-2 | TRBV29-1 | CSVEETDNYGYTF | TGCAGCGTTGAAGAGACAGATAACTATGGCTACACCTTC
16 | - | TRBD2 | TRBJ2-1 | TRBV4-1 | CASSRGSGGLYNEQFF | TGCGCCAGCAGCCGTGGTAGCGGGGGGCTCTACAATGAGCAGTTCTTC
15 | once | TRBD2 | TRBJ2-1 | TRBV9 | CASSVSGSSYNEQFF | TGTGCCAGCAGCGTTAGCGGGAGCTCCTACAATGAGCAGTTCTTC
14 | - | - | TRBJ2-7 | TRBV11-2 | CASSLVDARYEQYF | TGTGCCAGCAGCTTGGTCGACGCTCGCTACGAGCAGTACTTC
11 | - | - | TRBJ2-7 | TRBV29-1 | CSVGDSYEQYF | TGCAGCGTTGGGGACTCCTACGAGCAGTACTTC
14 | - | - | TRBJ2-1 | TRBV5-1 | CASSLIGTYNEQFF | TGCGCCAGCAGCTTGATAGGAACCTACAATGAGCAGTTCTTC
16 | - | TRBD1 | TRBJ1-2 | TRBV7-9 | CASSRRTGASNYGYTF | TGTGCCAGCAGCCGACGGACAGGAGCGTCTAACTATGGCTACACCTTC
13 | - | - | TRBJ2-7 | TRBV10-2 | CASVSQYSYEQYF | TGCGCCAGCGTCAGTCAATACTCCTACGAGCAGTACTTC
13 | - | - | TRBJ1-1 | TRBV6-6 | CASSQAVSTEAFF | TGTGCCAGCAGTCAGGCTGTGAGCACTGAAGCTTTCTTT
16 | - | TRBD1 | TRBJ2-5 | TRBV7-9 | CASSLATGWKGETQYF | TGTGCCAGCAGCTTAGCGACAGGGTGGAAGGGAGAGACCCAGTACTTC
13 | few | - | TRBJ2-7 | TRBV11-2 | CASSLEAASEQYF | TGTGCCAGCAGCTTAGAAGCTGCCAGCGAGCAGTACTTC
14 | many | - | TRBJ2-2 | TRBV7-8 | CASSPQIYTGELFF | TGTGCCAGCAGCCCTCAGATATACACCGGGGAGCTGTTTTTT
13 | - | - | TRBJ2-2 | TRBV6-5 | CASSYSRQGELFF | TGTGCCAGCAGTTACTCGAGGCAGGGGGAGCTGTTTTTT
16 | - | - | TRBJ2-1 | TRBV5-1 | CASSWVAVRNYNEQFF | TGCGCCAGCAGCTGGGTAGCGGTCAGAAACTACAATGAGCAGTTCTTC
15 | - | - | TRBJ2-5 | TRBV28 | CASSQGPLRQETQYF | TGTGCCAGCAGCCAGGGCCCCTTGAGGCAAGAGACCCAGTACTTC
14 | - | - | TRBJ2-1 | TRBV7-3 | CASSSPGTANEQFF | TGTGCCAGCAGCTCGCCCGGGACCGCAAATGAGCAGTTCTTC
14 | - | TRBD1 | TRBJ1-2 | TRBV4-3 | CASSPDGQGNGYTF | TGCGCCAGCAGCCCCGACGGACAGGGGAACGGCTACACCTTC
14 | few | - | TRBJ1-2 | TRBV7-2 | CASSLDVRERSYTF | TGTGCCAGCAGCTTAGATGTCAGGGAAAGAAGCTACACCTTC
14 | - | - | TRBJ1-5 | TRBV5-6 | CASSLLGGDQPQHF | TGTGCCAGCAGCTTGCTTGGGGGCGATCAGCCCCAGCATTTT
14 | few | - | TRBJ2-7 | TRBV5-1 | CASSLGQEGYEQYF | TGCGCCAGCAGCTTGGGACAGGAGGGCTACGAGCAGTACTTC
12 | - | - | TRBJ2-7 | TRBV5-1 | CASSLRPDEQYF | TGCGCCAGCAGCCTTAGACCCGACGAGCAGTACTTC
16 | few | TRBD1 | TRBJ2-4 | TRBV9 | CASSVEQGADKNIQYF | TGTGCCAGCAGCGTAGAACAGGGGGCTGACAAAAACATTCAGTACTTC
11 | - | TRBD2 | TRBJ2-2 | TRBV25-1 | CASSREGVLFF | TGTGCCAGCAGTCGGGAGGGAGTGCTGTTTTTT
14 | - | - | TRBJ1-1 | TRBV5-1 | CASSLGTANTEAFF | TGCGCCAGCAGCTTGGGGACAGCCAACACTGAAGCTTTCTTT
17 | - | - | TRBJ2-6 | TRBV7-9 | CASSFGRDGSGANVLTF | TGTGCCAGCAGCTTTGGCAGGGACGGCTCTGGGGCCAACGTCCTGACTTTC
14 | - | - | TRBJ2-1 | TRBV12-5 | CASGLALGTNEQFF | TGTGCTAGTGGTTTGGCCCTCGGGACTAATGAGCAGTTCTTC
14 | - | - | TRBJ1-5 | TRBV7-8 | CASSLRGGSQPQHF | TGTGCCAGCAGCCTCCGGGGGGGGAGTCAGCCCCAGCATTTT
14 | - | - | TRBJ2-5 | TRBV9 | CASSVRQRPETQYF | TGTGCCAGCAGCGTACGTCAGCGCCCGGAGACCCAGTACTTC